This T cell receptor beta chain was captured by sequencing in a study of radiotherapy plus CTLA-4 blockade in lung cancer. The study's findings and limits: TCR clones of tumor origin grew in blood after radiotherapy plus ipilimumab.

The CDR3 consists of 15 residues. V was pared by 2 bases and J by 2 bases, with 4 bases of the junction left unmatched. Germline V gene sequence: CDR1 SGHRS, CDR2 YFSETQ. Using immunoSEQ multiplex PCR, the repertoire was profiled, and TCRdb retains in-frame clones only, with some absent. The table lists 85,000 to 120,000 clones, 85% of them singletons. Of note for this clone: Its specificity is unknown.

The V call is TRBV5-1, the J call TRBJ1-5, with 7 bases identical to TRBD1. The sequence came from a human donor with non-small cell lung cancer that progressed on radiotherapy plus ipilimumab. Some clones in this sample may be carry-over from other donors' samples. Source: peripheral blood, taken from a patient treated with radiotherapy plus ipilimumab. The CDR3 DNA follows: TGCGCCAGCAGCTTAAACACAGGGGGCAATCAGCCCCAGCATTTT. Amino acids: CASSLNTGGNQPQHF.